Listed here is a single T cell receptor beta chain. Its antigen is not known. This entry belongs to a study of graft-versus-host responses after intestinal transplantation. TCRdb's table, derived via immunoSEQ multiplex PCR, lists solely in-frame clones and lacks some. The sample contains tens of thousands of clones, roughly 91% of which appear only once. This CDR3 is 16 amino acids long. In germline, CDR1 is SGHRS, CDR2 YFSETQ. Trimming pared 0 bases from V and 2 bases from J, leaving 14 bases between. The TCR sequence derives from a human donor who received an intestinal transplant. The chain links TRBV5-1 to TRBJ2-5; D is unresolved. This specimen consisted of unstimulated CD8+ T cells sorted from spleen or lymph node cells, obtained before intestinal transplant. CDR3 protein: CASSLGTRSLQETQYF. The CDR3 bases are TGCGCCAGCAGCTTGGGAACGAGGAGCTTACAAGAGACCCAGTACTTC.